Listed below are T cell receptor beta chains from one sample, sequenced in a study of T cell changes during pregnancy in multiple sclerosis. Here immunoSEQ multiplex PCR was the method, and the copy in TCRdb shows in-frame clones only, minus some. The table has roughly 80,000 clones, around 93% seen once. The source material was peripheral blood, sampled in the second trimester of pregnancy. The receptors derive from a female donor with multiple sclerosis, enrolled in a pregnancy study. The CDR3 runs from the conserved cysteine through the conserved F or W. Each record gives: clone size, J gene, D gene, V gene, CDR3 DNA, CDR3 protein. D genes are given only for firm matches. Clone sizes are given selectively: once, few, many, or a class where the clone is expanded.

clone_size: .; j_call: TRBJ2-3; d_call: TRBD2; v_call: TRBV5-1; cdr3_nt: TGCGCCAGCAGCTCAGGGACGGGACTAGTGGTCAGACTCACAGATACGCAGTATTTT; cdr3_aa: CASSSGTGLVVRLTDTQYF
clone_size: few; j_call: TRBJ1-6; d_call: .; v_call: TRBV21-1; cdr3_nt: TGTGCCAGCAGCCGGCAGGGATTCAATTCACCCCTCCACTTT; cdr3_aa: CASSRQGFNSPLHF
clone_size: .; j_call: TRBJ2-3; d_call: TRBD1; v_call: TRBV6-5; cdr3_nt: TGTGCCAGCAGGAGCGGGACAGGGGGTACAGATACGCAGTATTTT; cdr3_aa: CASRSGTGGTDTQYF
clone_size: .; j_call: TRBJ2-5; d_call: TRBD2; v_call: TRBV7-8; cdr3_nt: TGTGCCAGCAGCTCCGGGAGACTAGCGGGAGCGGAAGAGACCCAGTACTTC; cdr3_aa: CASSSGRLAGAEETQYF
clone_size: .; j_call: TRBJ2-2; d_call: .; v_call: TRBV4-1; cdr3_nt: TGCGCCAGCAGCCAAGTCGGCACCGGGGAGCTGTTTTTT; cdr3_aa: CASSQVGTGELFF
clone_size: .; j_call: TRBJ2-7; d_call: .; v_call: TRBV6-5; cdr3_nt: TGTGCCAGCAGTCGGGCAGCGGGCGATACCTGGGAGCAGTACTTC; cdr3_aa: CASSRAAGDTWEQYF
clone_size: .; j_call: TRBJ1-1; d_call: TRBD1; v_call: TRBV6-5; cdr3_nt: TGTGCCAGCAGTCCAAGACAGGGAGGCGCTTTCTTT; cdr3_aa: CASSPRQGGAFF
clone_size: .; j_call: TRBJ2-1; d_call: TRBD2; v_call: TRBV13; cdr3_nt: TGTGCCAGCAGCTTAAGCGGACTAGCGGAATACAATGAGCAGTTCTTC; cdr3_aa: CASSLSGLAEYNEQFF
clone_size: .; j_call: TRBJ2-7; d_call: TRBD2; v_call: TRBV29-1; cdr3_nt: TGCAGCGTTGAACGTTTTGAGCGGGGGGGCTGGGAGCAGTACTTC; cdr3_aa: CSVERFERGGWEQYF
clone_size: .; j_call: TRBJ2-2; d_call: .; v_call: TRBV5-4; cdr3_nt: TGTGCCAGCAGCTTGGGGGGGGGCCAAGCCGGGGAGCTGTTTTTT; cdr3_aa: CASSLGGGQAGELFF
clone_size: .; j_call: TRBJ1-1; d_call: TRBD1; v_call: TRBV5-1; cdr3_nt: TGCGCCAGCAGCCATAAACAGGGGGCGGTCGGTGGAGCTTTCTTT; cdr3_aa: CASSHKQGAVGGAFF
clone_size: .; j_call: TRBJ2-7; d_call: TRBD2; v_call: TRBV27; cdr3_nt: TGTGCCAGCAGCAAAGGGACTAGCGGCCAATACGAGCAGTACTTC; cdr3_aa: CASSKGTSGQYEQYF
clone_size: .; j_call: TRBJ1-2; d_call: .; v_call: TRBV7-9; cdr3_nt: TGTGCCAGCAGCTCCTCAGGCTATGGCTACACCTTC; cdr3_aa: CASSSSGYGYTF
clone_size: .; j_call: TRBJ2-7; d_call: TRBD1; v_call: TRBV13; cdr3_nt: TGTGCCAGCAGCGCCGGGACAGCGGTTTACTTC; cdr3_aa: CASSAGTAVYF
clone_size: .; j_call: TRBJ2-5; d_call: TRBD1; v_call: TRBV7-7; cdr3_nt: TGTGCTAGCAGCTTAGGGGACAGGACCCAAGAGACCCAGTACTTC; cdr3_aa: CASSLGDRTQETQYF
clone_size: .; j_call: TRBJ2-1; d_call: .; v_call: TRBV5-1; cdr3_nt: TGCGCCAGCAGCGCCTTCGGGGGTGACAATGAGCAGTTCTTC; cdr3_aa: CASSAFGGDNEQFF
clone_size: .; j_call: TRBJ2-7; d_call: TRBD1; v_call: TRBV7-3; cdr3_nt: TGTGCCAGCAGCCTAGGGACAGGGGCCGAGCAGTACTTC; cdr3_aa: CASSLGTGAEQYF
clone_size: .; j_call: TRBJ2-3; d_call: .; v_call: TRBV20-1; cdr3_nt: TGCAGTGCTAGACGGGATACGCAGTATTTT; cdr3_aa: CSARRDTQYF
clone_size: .; j_call: TRBJ2-7; d_call: .; v_call: TRBV6-6; cdr3_nt: TGTGCCAGCAGCCCGACTTACTCCTACGAGCAGTACTTC; cdr3_aa: CASSPTYSYEQYF
clone_size: .; j_call: TRBJ1-1; d_call: .; v_call: TRBV6-6; cdr3_nt: TGTGCCGGCACTACGGGGGGAACTGAAGCTTTCTTT; cdr3_aa: CAGTTGGTEAFF
clone_size: .; j_call: TRBJ1-3; d_call: TRBD1; v_call: TRBV9; cdr3_nt: TGTGCCAGCAGCGTAGATCAGGGACAGGGGACTGGAAACACCATATATTTT; cdr3_aa: CASSVDQGQGTGNTIYF
clone_size: .; j_call: TRBJ2-5; d_call: TRBD1; v_call: TRBV6-6; cdr3_nt: TGTGCCAGCAGCCGATCAGGGGGCGGGCGATTAGAGACCCAGTACTTC; cdr3_aa: CASSRSGGGRLETQYF
clone_size: .; j_call: TRBJ2-1; d_call: .; v_call: TRBV4-2; cdr3_nt: TGTGCCAGCAGCCAAGCCCTCTTTGAGGGAGGAGACAATGAGCAGTTCTTC; cdr3_aa: CASSQALFEGGDNEQFF
clone_size: .; j_call: TRBJ2-1; d_call: TRBD1; v_call: TRBV7-8; cdr3_nt: TGTGCCAGCAGAGATCATCAGGGGGATGAGCAGTTCTTC; cdr3_aa: CASRDHQGDEQFF
clone_size: .; j_call: TRBJ2-7; d_call: .; v_call: TRBV6-6; cdr3_nt: TGTGCCAGCAGTTTGTCCCCTACCCTCTACGAGCAGTACTTC; cdr3_aa: CASSLSPTLYEQYF
clone_size: .; j_call: TRBJ2-7; d_call: .; v_call: TRBV5-1; cdr3_nt: TGCGCCAGCAGCTTTGGTCCGGGGGTTAGCTCCTACGAGCAGTACTTC; cdr3_aa: CASSFGPGVSSYEQYF
clone_size: .; j_call: TRBJ2-7; d_call: TRBD1; v_call: TRBV4-1; cdr3_nt: TGCGCCAGCAGCCCCGGGACAGGGGGTTTCGAGCAGTACTTC; cdr3_aa: CASSPGTGGFEQYF
clone_size: .; j_call: TRBJ2-3; d_call: TRBD2; v_call: TRBV28; cdr3_nt: TGTGCCAGCAGTCGCCCCATCACTAGCGGGCCCAGCGATACGCAGTATTTT; cdr3_aa: CASSRPITSGPSDTQYF
clone_size: .; j_call: TRBJ2-7; d_call: TRBD2; v_call: TRBV9; cdr3_nt: TGTGCCAGCAGCCCCCGACTAGCGGGAAGCTCCTACGAGCAGTACTTC; cdr3_aa: CASSPRLAGSSYEQYF
clone_size: .; j_call: TRBJ1-2; d_call: .; v_call: TRBV2; cdr3_nt: TGTGCCAGCAGTTCACAGGGTCCTAACTATGGCTACACCTTC; cdr3_aa: CASSSQGPNYGYTF
clone_size: .; j_call: TRBJ2-2; d_call: .; v_call: TRBV7-2; cdr3_nt: TGTGCCAGCAGCTTAGCGGGAGCCACCGGGGAGCTGTTTTTT; cdr3_aa: CASSLAGATGELFF
clone_size: .; j_call: TRBJ2-7; d_call: .; v_call: TRBV19; cdr3_nt: TGTGCCAGTAGTATAGGAGGCTCCTCCCCAAAGAACGAGCAGTACTTC; cdr3_aa: CASSIGGSSPKNEQYF
clone_size: .; j_call: TRBJ1-4; d_call: .; v_call: TRBV2; cdr3_nt: TGTGCCAGCAGTGAAGCTCATTCCGGAGGGGACCTGTTTTTT; cdr3_aa: CASSEAHSGGDLFF
clone_size: .; j_call: TRBJ2-7; d_call: .; v_call: TRBV30; cdr3_nt: TGTGCCTGGAGCCCCAGGGGTGTCCAGAGCGAGCAGTACTTC; cdr3_aa: CAWSPRGVQSEQYF
clone_size: .; j_call: TRBJ1-4; d_call: .; v_call: TRBV2; cdr3_nt: TGTGCCAGCAGTGGGATAGGGGAACTGTTTTTT; cdr3_aa: CASSGIGELFF
clone_size: .; j_call: TRBJ1-1; d_call: TRBD1; v_call: TRBV13; cdr3_nt: TGTGCCAGCAGCCTACCACAGGGGATCGACACTGAAGCTTTCTTT; cdr3_aa: CASSLPQGIDTEAFF
clone_size: .; j_call: TRBJ1-2; d_call: .; v_call: TRBV7-9; cdr3_nt: TGTGCCAGCAGCCCCCCGTGGTCGGAGAGTGGCTACACCTTC; cdr3_aa: CASSPPWSESGYTF
clone_size: .; j_call: TRBJ2-1; d_call: TRBD1; v_call: TRBV29-1; cdr3_nt: TGCAGCGTGACCGGGACAGGGGCTGTCGATGAGCAGTTCTTC; cdr3_aa: CSVTGTGAVDEQFF
clone_size: few; j_call: TRBJ1-1; d_call: .; v_call: TRBV27; cdr3_nt: TGTGCCAGCAGGCCGGGACAAAGGTTGCGGAACACTGAAGCTTTCTTT; cdr3_aa: CASRPGQRLRNTEAFF
clone_size: .; j_call: TRBJ2-1; d_call: TRBD2; v_call: TRBV10-2; cdr3_nt: TGCGCCAGCAGTGCCAGCGGGGACGGGGGTGAGCAGTTCTTC; cdr3_aa: CASSASGDGGEQFF
clone_size: once; j_call: TRBJ2-1; d_call: TRBD1; v_call: TRBV7-3; cdr3_nt: TGTGCCAGCAGCGATATCCAAACCGGACAGGGCGTGGTTAAACGGTACAATGAGCAGTTCTTC; cdr3_aa: CASSDIQTGQGVVKRYNEQFF
clone_size: .; j_call: TRBJ1-2; d_call: .; v_call: TRBV11-2; cdr3_nt: TGTGCCAGCAGCTTAACAGACCTTAACTATGGCTACACCTTC; cdr3_aa: CASSLTDLNYGYTF
clone_size: once; j_call: TRBJ2-7; d_call: TRBD1; v_call: TRBV5-6; cdr3_nt: TGTGCCAGCAGTAGGGGGCAGGGGAACGAGCAGTACTTC; cdr3_aa: CASSRGQGNEQYF
clone_size: once; j_call: TRBJ2-5; d_call: .; v_call: TRBV4-2; cdr3_nt: TGTGCCAGCAGCCAAGTTCGAGGACAGAGTCAAGAGACCCAGTACTTC; cdr3_aa: CASSQVRGQSQETQYF
clone_size: .; j_call: TRBJ2-5; d_call: TRBD2; v_call: TRBV9; cdr3_nt: TGTGCCAGCAGCCCTTTCGGGGGAGGGGAGACCCAGTACTTC; cdr3_aa: CASSPFGGGETQYF
clone_size: .; j_call: TRBJ2-5; d_call: TRBD2; v_call: TRBV5-1; cdr3_nt: TGCGCCAGCACCGGGACTAGAAAAGAGACCCAGTACTTC; cdr3_aa: CASTGTRKETQYF
clone_size: .; j_call: TRBJ2-3; d_call: .; v_call: TRBV13; cdr3_nt: TGTGCCAGCAGCTCCCGGGGGGATACGCAGTATTTT; cdr3_aa: CASSSRGDTQYF
clone_size: .; j_call: TRBJ2-5; d_call: TRBD1; v_call: TRBV6-1; cdr3_nt: TGTGCCAGCAGTGAACTTTGGACAGGGGGCATTTTAGAGACCCAGTACTTC; cdr3_aa: CASSELWTGGILETQYF
clone_size: .; j_call: TRBJ1-2; d_call: .; v_call: TRBV5-6; cdr3_nt: TGTGCCAGCAGCTCCGGGCAGGGCCATGGCTACACCTTC; cdr3_aa: CASSSGQGHGYTF
clone_size: .; j_call: TRBJ1-5; d_call: .; v_call: TRBV18; cdr3_nt: TGTGCCAGCTCACCCAGGGTAAATCAGCCCCAGCATTTT; cdr3_aa: CASSPRVNQPQHF
clone_size: .; j_call: TRBJ2-7; d_call: TRBD2; v_call: TRBV6-6; cdr3_nt: TGTGCCAGCGGACTAGCGGATAAATACGAGCAGTACTTC; cdr3_aa: CASGLADKYEQYF
clone_size: .; j_call: TRBJ2-5; d_call: .; v_call: TRBV7-3; cdr3_nt: TGTGCCAGCAGCTCTAATGGACAGATAGGGGAGACCCAGTACTTC; cdr3_aa: CASSSNGQIGETQYF
clone_size: .; j_call: TRBJ1-4; d_call: .; v_call: TRBV7-2; cdr3_nt: TGTGCCAGCAGCTTAGACAGGGCTAATGAAAAACTGTTTTTT; cdr3_aa: CASSLDRANEKLFF
clone_size: .; j_call: TRBJ1-1; d_call: .; v_call: TRBV7-9; cdr3_nt: TGTGCCAGCAGCTTAGAGAGGGTTGTCACTGAAGCTTTCTTT; cdr3_aa: CASSLERVVTEAFF
clone_size: once; j_call: TRBJ2-5; d_call: .; v_call: TRBV5-6; cdr3_nt: TGTGCCAGCAGCCCGGAGGGGATCGGCCAAGAGACCCAGTACTTC; cdr3_aa: CASSPEGIGQETQYF